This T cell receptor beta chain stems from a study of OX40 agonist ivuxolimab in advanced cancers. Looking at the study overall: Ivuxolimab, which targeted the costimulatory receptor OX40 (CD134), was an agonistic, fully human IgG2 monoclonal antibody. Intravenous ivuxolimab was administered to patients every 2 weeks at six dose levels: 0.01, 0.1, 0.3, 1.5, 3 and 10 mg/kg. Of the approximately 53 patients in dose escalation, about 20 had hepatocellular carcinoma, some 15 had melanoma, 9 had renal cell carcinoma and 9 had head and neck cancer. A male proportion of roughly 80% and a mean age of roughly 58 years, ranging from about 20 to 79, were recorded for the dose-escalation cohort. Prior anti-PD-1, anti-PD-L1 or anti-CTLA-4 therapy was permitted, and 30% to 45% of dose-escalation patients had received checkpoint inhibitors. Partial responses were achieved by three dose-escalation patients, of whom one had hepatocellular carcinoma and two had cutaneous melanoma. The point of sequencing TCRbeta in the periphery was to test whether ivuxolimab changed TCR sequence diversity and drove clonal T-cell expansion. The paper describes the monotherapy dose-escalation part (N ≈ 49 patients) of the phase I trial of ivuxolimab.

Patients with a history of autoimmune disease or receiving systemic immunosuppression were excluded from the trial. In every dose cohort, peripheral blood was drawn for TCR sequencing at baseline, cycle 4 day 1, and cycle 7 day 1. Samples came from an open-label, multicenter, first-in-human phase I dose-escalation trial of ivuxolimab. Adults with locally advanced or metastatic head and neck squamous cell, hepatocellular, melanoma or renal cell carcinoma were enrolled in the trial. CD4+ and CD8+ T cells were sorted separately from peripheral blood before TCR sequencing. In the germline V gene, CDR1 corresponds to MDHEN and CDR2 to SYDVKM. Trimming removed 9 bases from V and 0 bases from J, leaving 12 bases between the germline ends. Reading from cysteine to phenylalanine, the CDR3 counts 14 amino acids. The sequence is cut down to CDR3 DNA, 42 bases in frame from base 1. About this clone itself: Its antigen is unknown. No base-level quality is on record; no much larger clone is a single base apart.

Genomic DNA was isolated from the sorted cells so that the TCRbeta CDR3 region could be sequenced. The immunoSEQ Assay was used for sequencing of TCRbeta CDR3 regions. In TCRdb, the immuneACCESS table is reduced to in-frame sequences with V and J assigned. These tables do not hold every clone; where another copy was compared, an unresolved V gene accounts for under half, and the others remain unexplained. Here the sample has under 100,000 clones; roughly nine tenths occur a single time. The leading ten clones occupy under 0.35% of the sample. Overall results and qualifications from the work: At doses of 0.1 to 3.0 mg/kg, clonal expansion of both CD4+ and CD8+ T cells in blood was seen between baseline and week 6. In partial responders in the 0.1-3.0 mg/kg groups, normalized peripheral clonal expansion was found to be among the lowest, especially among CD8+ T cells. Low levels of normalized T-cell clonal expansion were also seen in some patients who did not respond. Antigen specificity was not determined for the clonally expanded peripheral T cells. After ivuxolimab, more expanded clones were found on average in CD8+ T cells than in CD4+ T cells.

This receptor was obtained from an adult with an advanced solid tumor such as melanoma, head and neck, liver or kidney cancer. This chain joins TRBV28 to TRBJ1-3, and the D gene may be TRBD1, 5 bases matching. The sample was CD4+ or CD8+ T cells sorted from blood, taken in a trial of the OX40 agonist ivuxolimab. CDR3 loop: CASLPTDSGNTIYF. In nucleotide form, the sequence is TGTGCCAGTTTGCCGACAGACTCTGGAAACACCATATATTTT.